The sequence of this TCR beta chain was determined in a study of blood T cell repertoires in COVID-19. As for the study in general: Samples representing acute and convalescent COVID-19 were sourced from the United States, Italy and Spain. Sample material is recorded as cDNA or gDNA derived from T cells, B-cell-depleted T cells, or PBMCs.

Sequenced by immunoSEQ multiplex PCR; TCRdb stores in-frame clones only, minus some. Of over 150,000 clones in the sample, approximately 84% were seen once. Trimming cost V 1 base and J 4 bases, with 15 bases left between them. The germline V gene has CDR1 LGHDT and CDR2 YNNKEL (reference sequence). The length of the CDR3 is 16 residues. This chain uses TRBV3-1 (or the pseudogene TRBV3-2) with TRBJ2-3; possible D gene TRBD2, 6 bases. The TCR originated in a human donor with acute or convalescent COVID-19. The donor label of this sample is uncertain. The specimen sequenced was peripheral blood. CDR3 DNA sequence: TGTGCCAGCAGCCAAGGCCTAGCGCGCCCCGCAGATACGCAGTATTTT. This gives the protein CASSQGLARPADTQYF.